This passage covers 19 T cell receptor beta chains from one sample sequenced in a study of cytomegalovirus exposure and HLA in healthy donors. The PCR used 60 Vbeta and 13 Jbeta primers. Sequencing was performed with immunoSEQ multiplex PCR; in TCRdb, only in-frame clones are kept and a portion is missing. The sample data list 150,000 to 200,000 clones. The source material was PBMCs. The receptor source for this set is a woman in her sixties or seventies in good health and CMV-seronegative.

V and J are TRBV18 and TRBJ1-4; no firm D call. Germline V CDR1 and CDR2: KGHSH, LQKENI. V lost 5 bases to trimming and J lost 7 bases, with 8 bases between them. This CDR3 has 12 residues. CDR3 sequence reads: CASSSQAEKLFF. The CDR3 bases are TGTGCCAGCTCATCCCAGGCTGAAAAACTGTTTTTT.

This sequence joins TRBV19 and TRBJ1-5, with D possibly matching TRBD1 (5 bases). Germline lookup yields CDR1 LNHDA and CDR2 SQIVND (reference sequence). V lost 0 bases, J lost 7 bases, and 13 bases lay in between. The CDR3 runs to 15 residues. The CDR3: CASSIDLGRAQPQHF. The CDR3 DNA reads TGTGCCAGTAGTATAGATCTCGGCAGGGCGCAGCCCCAGCATTTT.

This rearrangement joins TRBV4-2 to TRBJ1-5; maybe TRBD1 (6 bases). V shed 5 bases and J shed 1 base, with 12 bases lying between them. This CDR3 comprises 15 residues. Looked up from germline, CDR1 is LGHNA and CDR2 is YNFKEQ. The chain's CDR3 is CASSAPGVSNQPQHF. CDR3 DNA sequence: TGTGCCAGCAGCGCCCCAGGGGTCAGCAATCAGCCCCAGCATTTT.

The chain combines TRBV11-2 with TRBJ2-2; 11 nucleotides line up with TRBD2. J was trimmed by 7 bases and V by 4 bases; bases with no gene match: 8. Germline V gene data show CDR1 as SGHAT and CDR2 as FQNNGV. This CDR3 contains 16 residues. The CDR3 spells CASSSLAGGPGGELFF. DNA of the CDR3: TGTGCCAGCAGCTCTTTAGCGGGAGGGCCTGGCGGGGAGCTGTTTTTT. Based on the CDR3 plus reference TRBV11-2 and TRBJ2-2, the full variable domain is EAGVAQSPRYKIIEKRQSVAFWCNPISGHATLYWYQQILGQGPKLLIQFQNNGVVDDSQLPKDRFSAERLKGVDSTLKIQPAKLEDSAVYLCASSSLAGGPGGELFFGEGSRLTVL.

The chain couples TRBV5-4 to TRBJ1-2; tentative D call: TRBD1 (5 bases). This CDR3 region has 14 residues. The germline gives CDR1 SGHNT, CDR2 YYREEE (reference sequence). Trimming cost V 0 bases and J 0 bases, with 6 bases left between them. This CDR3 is CASSLDRTNYGYTF. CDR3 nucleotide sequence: TGTGCCAGCAGCTTGGACAGGACTAACTATGGCTACACCTTC.

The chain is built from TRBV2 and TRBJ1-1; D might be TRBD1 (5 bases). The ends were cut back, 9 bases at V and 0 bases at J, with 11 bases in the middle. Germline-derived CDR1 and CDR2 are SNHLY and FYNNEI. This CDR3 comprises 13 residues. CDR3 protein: CARQEQVNTEAFF. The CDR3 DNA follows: TGTGCCAGACAGGAGCAGGTGAACACTGAAGCTTTCTTT.

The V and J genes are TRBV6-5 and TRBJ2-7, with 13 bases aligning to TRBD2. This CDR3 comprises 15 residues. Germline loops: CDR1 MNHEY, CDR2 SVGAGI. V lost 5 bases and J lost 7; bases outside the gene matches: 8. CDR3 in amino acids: CASSAPGLAGYEQYF. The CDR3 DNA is TGTGCCAGCAGTGCGCCGGGACTAGCGGGATATGAGCAGTACTTC.

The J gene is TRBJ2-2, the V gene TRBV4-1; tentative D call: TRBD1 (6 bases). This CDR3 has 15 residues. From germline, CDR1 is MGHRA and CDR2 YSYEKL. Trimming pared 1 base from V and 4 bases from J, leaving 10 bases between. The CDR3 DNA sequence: TGCGCCAGCAGCCAAGTTGGACAGATCACCGGGGAGCTGTTTTTT. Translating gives CASSQVGQITGELFF.

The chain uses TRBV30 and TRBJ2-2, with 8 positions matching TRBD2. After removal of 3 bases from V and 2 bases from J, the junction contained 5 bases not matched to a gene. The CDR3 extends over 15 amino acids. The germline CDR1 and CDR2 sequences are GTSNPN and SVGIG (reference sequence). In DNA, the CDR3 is TGTGCCTGGAGCCGGACTAGCCTAAACACCGGGGAGCTGTTTTTT. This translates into CAWSRTSLNTGELFF.

In DNA, the CDR3 is TGCGCCAGCAAGCACACAGTCTCTGGAAACACCATATATTTT. As protein: CASKHTVSGNTIYF. The genes are TRBV5-1 and TRBJ1-3, with no clear D. This CDR3 region has 14 residues. In germline, CDR1 is SGHRS, CDR2 YFSETQ. V lost 6 bases and J 0 bases, leaving 10 bases between the germline ends.

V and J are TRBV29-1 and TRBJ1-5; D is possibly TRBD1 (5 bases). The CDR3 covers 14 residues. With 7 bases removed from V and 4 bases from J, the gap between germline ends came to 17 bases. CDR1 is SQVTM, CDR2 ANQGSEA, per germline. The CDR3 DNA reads TGCAGCGCGTCTCAGGGTTGGGGAAATCAGCCCCAGCATTTT. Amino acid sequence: CSASQGWGNQPQHF.

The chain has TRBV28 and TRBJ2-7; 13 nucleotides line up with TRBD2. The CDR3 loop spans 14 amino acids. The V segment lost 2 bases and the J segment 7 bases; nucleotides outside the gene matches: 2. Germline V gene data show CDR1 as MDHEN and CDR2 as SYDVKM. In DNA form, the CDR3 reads TGTGCCAGCAGTTTAAAACTAGCGGGAGGGGAGCAGTACTTC. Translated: CASSLKLAGGEQYF.

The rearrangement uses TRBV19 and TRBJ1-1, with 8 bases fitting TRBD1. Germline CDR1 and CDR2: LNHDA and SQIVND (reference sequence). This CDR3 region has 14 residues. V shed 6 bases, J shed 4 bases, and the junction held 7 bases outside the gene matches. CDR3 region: CASSSGGLGTEAFF. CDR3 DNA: TGTGCCAGTAGCTCAGGGGGCCTGGGCACTGAAGCTTTCTTT.

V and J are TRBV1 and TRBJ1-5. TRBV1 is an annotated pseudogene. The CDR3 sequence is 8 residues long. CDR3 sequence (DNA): TGCACCAGCAGCACTCGTCATTTT. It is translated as CTSSTRHF.

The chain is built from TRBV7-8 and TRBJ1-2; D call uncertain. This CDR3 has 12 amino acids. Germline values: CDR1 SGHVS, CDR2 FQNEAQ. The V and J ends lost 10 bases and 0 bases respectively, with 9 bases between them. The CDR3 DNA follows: TGTGCCACCACTCTTCCTAACTATGGCTACACCTTC. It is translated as CATTLPNYGYTF. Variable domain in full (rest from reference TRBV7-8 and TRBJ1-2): GAGVSQSPRYKVAKRGQDVALRCDPISGHVSLFWYQQALGQGPEFLTYFQNEAQLDKSGLPSDRFFAERPEGSVSTLKIQRTQQEDSAVYLCATTLPNYGYTFGSGTRLTVV.

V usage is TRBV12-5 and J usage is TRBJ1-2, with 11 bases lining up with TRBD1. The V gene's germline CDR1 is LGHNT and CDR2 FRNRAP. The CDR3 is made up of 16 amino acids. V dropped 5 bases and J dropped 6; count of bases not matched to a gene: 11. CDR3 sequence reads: CASGASGTGGVNGYTF. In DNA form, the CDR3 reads TGTGCTAGTGGTGCATCCGGGACAGGGGGAGTTAATGGCTACACCTTC.

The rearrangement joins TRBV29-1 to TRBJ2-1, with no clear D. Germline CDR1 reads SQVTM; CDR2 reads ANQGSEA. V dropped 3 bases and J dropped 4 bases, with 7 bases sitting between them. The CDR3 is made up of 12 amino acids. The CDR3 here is CSVDYRYNEQFF. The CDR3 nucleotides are TGCAGCGTTGATTACAGATACAATGAGCAGTTCTTC.

The CDR3 protein is CASSPDSLGYF. In nucleotides, the CDR3 is TGTGCCAGCAGCCCCGACTCACTCGGGTACTTC. The chain carries TRBV5-6 and TRBJ2-7; D unclear. Germline V gene sequence: CDR1 SGHDT, CDR2 YYEEEE. The V end lost 4 bases, the J end lost 12 bases, and 14 bases lay between the germline ends. There are 11 residues in the CDR3. Looking up the rest from reference TRBV5-6 and TRBJ2-7 gives the full variable domain: DAGVTQSPTHLIKTRGQQVTLRCSPKSGHDTVSWYQQALGQGPQFIFQYYEEEERQRGNFPDRFSGHQFPNYSSELNVNALLLGDSALYLCASSPDSLGYFGPGTRLTVT.

This chain's CDR3 is CASSPYSGTEAFF. CDR3 coding DNA: TGTGCCAGCAGCCCCTACAGTGGCACTGAAGCTTTCTTT. V usage is TRBV7-6 and J usage is TRBJ1-1; D ambiguous. V lost 5 bases and J 4 bases, leaving 11 bases between the germline ends. Germline V gene sequence: CDR1 SGHVS, CDR2 FNYEAQ. The CDR3 is 13 amino acids. The full variable domain, rest sourced from reference TRBV7-6 and TRBJ1-1, is GAGVSQSPRYKVTKRGQDVALRCDPISGHVSLYWYRQALGQGPEFLTYFNYEAQQDKSGLPNDRFSAERPEGSISTLTIQRTEQRDSAMYRCASSPYSGTEAFFGQGTRLTVV.